The 5 T cell receptor beta chains below were found in one sample sequenced in a study of blood T cell repertoires in COVID-19 (dated by TCRdb to 2018 to 2021). Preparation of the library involved the immunoSEQ multiplex PCR assay. In TCRdb, the immuneACCESS table is reduced to in-frame sequences with V and J assigned. These tables do not hold every clone; where another copy was compared, an unresolved V gene accounts for under half, and the others remain unexplained. For this sample the table gives 95,000 to 110,000 clones, of which 80% to 90% were detected only once. Approximately 4.9% of the sample goes to the ten largest clones. The sequenced material came from peripheral blood. These receptors were obtained from a man aged 35-49 years with active or convalescent COVID-19.

This chain connects TRBV5-1 to TRBJ1-4; no clear D. Germline CDR1 reads SGHRS; CDR2 reads YFSETQ. This CDR3 is 14 amino acids long. V dropped 3 bases and J dropped 0 bases, with 6 bases sitting between them. CDR3 residues: CASSSVATNEKLFF. CDR3 DNA: TGCGCCAGCAGCTCAGTTGCAACTAATGAAAAACTGTTTTTT.

The chain combines TRBV27 with TRBJ2-1, with a possible D match to TRBD2 (5 bases). Trimming removed 4 bases at V and 7 bases at J, with 11 bases between. The CDR3 extends over 13 amino acids. Germline V gives CDR1 MNHEY, CDR2 SMNVEV (reference sequence). CDR3 protein: CASSSDEGNEQFF. The DNA for the CDR3 is TGTGCCAGCAGTTCAGACGAGGGTAATGAGCAGTTCTTC.

This rearrangement joins TRBV4-3 to TRBJ2-3, with D possibly TRBD2 on 6 matching bases. This CDR3 comprises 16 residues. Between the trimmed V and J ends, which lost 2 bases and 2 bases, there was a span of 14 bases. Germline lookup yields CDR1 LGHNA and CDR2 YSLEER. The CDR3, as DNA: TGCGCCAGCAGCCAACCGAAGGGACTCTTCACAGATACGCAGTATTTT. Encoded protein: CASSQPKGLFTDTQYF.

This clone is a singleton in its sample. The same CDR3 also results from other DNA sequences found in this sample. V and J are TRBV6-5 and TRBJ2-1; 11 positions agree with TRBD2. Germline V lookup: CDR1 MNHEY, CDR2 SVGAGI. The CDR3 length is 14 residues. The V and J ends lost 5 bases and 4 bases, in that order; junction bases with no gene match: 1. In DNA form, the CDR3 reads TGTGCCAGCAGTAGGACTAGCGGGTACAATGAGCAGTTCTTC. Translation gives CASSRTSGYNEQFF.

This rearrangement joins TRBV28 to TRBJ1-5; no definite D call. Germline CDR1 is MDHEN and CDR2 is SYDVKM. V shed 6 bases and J shed 1 base, with 7 bases lying between them. The CDR3 runs to 13 residues. The DNA of the CDR3 is TGTGCCAGCAGGTACAGAAGCAATCAGCCCCAGCATTTT. Residues: CASRYRSNQPQHF. The whole variable domain, remainder taken from reference TRBV28 and TRBJ1-5, is DVKVTQSSRYLVKRTGEKVFLECVQDMDHENMFWYRQDPGLGLRLIYFSYDVKMKEKGDIPEGYSVSREKKERFSLILESASTNQTSMYLCASRYRSNQPQHFGDGTRLSIL.